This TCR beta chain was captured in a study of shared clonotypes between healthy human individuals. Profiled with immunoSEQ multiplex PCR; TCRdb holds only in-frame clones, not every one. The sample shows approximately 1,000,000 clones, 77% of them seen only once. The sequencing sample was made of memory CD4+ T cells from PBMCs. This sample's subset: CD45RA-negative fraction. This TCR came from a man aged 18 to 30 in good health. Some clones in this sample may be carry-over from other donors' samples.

The CDR3 nucleotides are TGTGCCAGCAGCGTAGCTAGCGGAGGGAGGACAGATACGCAGTATTTT. Protein product: CASSVASGGRTDTQYF. The chain carries TRBV9 and TRBJ2-3; 7 nucleotides match TRBD2. J lost 3 bases, V lost 0 bases, and 7 bases had no gene match. The length of the CDR3 is 16 residues. Germline assignment: CDR1 SGDLS and CDR2 YYNGEE.